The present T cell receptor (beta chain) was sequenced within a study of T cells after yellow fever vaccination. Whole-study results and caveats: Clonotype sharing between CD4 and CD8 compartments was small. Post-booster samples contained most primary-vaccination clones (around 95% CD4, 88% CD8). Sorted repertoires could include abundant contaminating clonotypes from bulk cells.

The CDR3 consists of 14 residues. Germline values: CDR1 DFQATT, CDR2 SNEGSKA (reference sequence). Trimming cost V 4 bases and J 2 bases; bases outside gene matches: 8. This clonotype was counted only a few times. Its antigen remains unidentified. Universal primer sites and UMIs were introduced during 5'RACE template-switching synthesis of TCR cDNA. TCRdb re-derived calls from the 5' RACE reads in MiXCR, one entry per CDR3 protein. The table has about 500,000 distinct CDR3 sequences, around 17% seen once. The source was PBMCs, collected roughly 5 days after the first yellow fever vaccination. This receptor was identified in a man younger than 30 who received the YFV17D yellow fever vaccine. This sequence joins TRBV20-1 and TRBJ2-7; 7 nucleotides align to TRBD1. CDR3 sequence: CSATSRDSPYEQYF. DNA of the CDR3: TGCAGTGCTACCTCCCGGGACAGTCCCTACGAGCAGTACTTC.